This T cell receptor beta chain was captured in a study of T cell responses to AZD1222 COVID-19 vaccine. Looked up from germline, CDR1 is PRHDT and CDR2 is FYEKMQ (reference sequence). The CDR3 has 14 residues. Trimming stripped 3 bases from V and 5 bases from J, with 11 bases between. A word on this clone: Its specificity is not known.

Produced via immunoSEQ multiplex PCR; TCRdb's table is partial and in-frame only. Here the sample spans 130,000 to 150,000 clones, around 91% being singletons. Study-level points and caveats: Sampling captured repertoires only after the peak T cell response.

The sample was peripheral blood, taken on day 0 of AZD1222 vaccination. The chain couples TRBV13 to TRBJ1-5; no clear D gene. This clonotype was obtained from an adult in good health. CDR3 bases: TGTGCCAGCAGCTTTGGGCATAGAGATCAGCCCCAGCATTTT. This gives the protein CASSFGHRDQPQHF.